Described below is a single T cell receptor beta chain sequence and its context. Its binding antigen is unknown. Base qualities are not recorded, but no much larger clone differs from it by a single base. This record belongs to a study of T cell responses to AZD1222 COVID-19 vaccine (dated by TCRdb to about 2021). For the study in its entirety: AZD1222 recipients with second doses at about 4 weeks or about 12 weeks were pooled, because spike-specific TCR depth and breadth did not differ between schedules. Trial participants were enrolled into age subgroups of 18-55, 56-69 and 70-plus years, which contained about 150, 27 and 61 TCR-sequenced participants, respectively. TCR sequencing covered more than 230 trial participants: roughly 200 given two doses of AZD1222 and 26 given two doses of MenACWY control vaccine.

Clipping removes 6 bases from V and 11 bases from J, with 13 as the unmatched junction base count. The germline V gene supplies CDR1 MNHEY and CDR2 SVGAGI. The CDR3 numbers 15 residues from cysteine through phenylalanine. The sequence is cut down to CDR3 DNA, 45 bases in frame from base 1. The investigation overall reported the following: Because no day 14 peak-response samples were available, repertoires were characterized only after the peak T cell response. Vaccine-associated CD4 TCRs spanned the whole spike protein, with dominant responses in regions 160-218 and 743-854. Reportedly, close to half of the unique spike-specific TCRs recognized epitopes lying outside the regions that are mutated in the B.1.351 and B.1.1.7 variants. After two AZD1222 doses, both the breadth and the depth of spike-specific TCRs were significantly higher than at day 0 and than in MenACWY recipients. Most participants were white British and females outnumbered males, and the authors suggested that clonal diversity may have been underestimated. Conclusions about previously exposed vaccinees were limited because only 6 or 7 AZD1222 recipients were SARS-CoV-2 seropositive at baseline. In the small 56-69-year group, the increase in depth fell short of significance, most likely because of low power.

The CDR3 regions of human TCRbeta chains were subjected to immunosequencing. The paper's data handling went like this. Repertoire TCRs were matched against a reference library of SARS-CoV-2-specific TCRs generated with the MIRA antigen-specificity platform. Breadth meant the fraction of unique TCRs that were SARS-CoV-2-associated, whereas depth meant the fraction of total T cells that were SARS-CoV-2-associated. Using the MIRA data, each spike-specific TCR was mapped to the spike region that the TCR reacts to and placed in a CD4 or CD8 class. Log10-transformed breadth and depth values were compared by one-way ANOVA with Sidak's multiple comparisons tests. What TCRdb holds here is the immuneACCESS table cut down to in-frame rearrangements. Part of the clones is not present; checked against another copy, under half of the missing clones reflect an unresolved V gene, and the others are unexplained. The V and J calls and the clone size are those of that table, but D and trimming were determined from the DNA. Present in this sample are more than 95,000 clones, about 89% of which were seen just once. Approximately 30% of the sample comes from the top ten.

The time point tag for this specimen amounts to: baseline before first vaccination. Vaccinee samples were obtained from the UK trials COV001 and COV002, which included a single-blind randomized controlled phase 2/3 trial of AZD1222 (ChAdOx1 nCoV-19) in healthy adults. For TCRbeta chain sequencing, PBMC samples from trial participants were taken at day 0 and at day 28 after the second dose. The receptor was isolated from an adult in good health. Rearrangement joined TRBV6-5 to TRBJ1-4, with TRBD1 matching 9 junction bases. The sample in question was peripheral blood, obtained on day 0 of AZD1222 vaccination. The nucleotide sequence is TGTGCCAGCAGGCTGGCTGTGGGGGACAGGGCGAAACTGTTTTTT. Translated, this is CASRLAVGDRAKLFF.